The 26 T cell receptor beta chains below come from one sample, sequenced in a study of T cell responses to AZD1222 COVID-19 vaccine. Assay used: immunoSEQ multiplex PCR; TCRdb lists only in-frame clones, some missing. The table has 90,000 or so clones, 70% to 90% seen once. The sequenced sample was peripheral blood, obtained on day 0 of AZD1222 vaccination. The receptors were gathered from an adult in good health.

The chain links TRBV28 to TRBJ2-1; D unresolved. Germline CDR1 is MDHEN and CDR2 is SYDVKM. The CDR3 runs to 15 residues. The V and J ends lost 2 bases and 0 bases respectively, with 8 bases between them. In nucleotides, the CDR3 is TGTGCCAGCAGTTTAGGCTCCAGCTCCTACAATGAGCAGTTCTTC. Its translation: CASSLGSSSYNEQFF.

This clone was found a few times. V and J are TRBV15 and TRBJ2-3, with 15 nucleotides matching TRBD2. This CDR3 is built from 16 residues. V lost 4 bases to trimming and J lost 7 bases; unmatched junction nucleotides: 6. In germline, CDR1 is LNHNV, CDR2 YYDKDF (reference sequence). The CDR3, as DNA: TGTGCCACCAGCATAGGACTAGCGGGAGGGCCGTATACGCAGTATTTT. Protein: CATSIGLAGGPYTQYF.

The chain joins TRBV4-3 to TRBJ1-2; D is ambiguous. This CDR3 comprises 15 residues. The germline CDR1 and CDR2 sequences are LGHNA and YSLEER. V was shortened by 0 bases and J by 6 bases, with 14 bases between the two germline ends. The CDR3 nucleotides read TGCGCCAGCAGCCAAGATCGTGGCAGAGTTGATGGCTACACCTTC. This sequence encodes CASSQDRGRVDGYTF.

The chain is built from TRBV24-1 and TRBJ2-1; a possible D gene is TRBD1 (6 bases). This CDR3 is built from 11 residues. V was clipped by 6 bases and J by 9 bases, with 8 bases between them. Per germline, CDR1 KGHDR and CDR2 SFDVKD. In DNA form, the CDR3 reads TGTGCCACCAGTTTAGGGGGTGAGCAGTTCTTC. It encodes CATSLGGEQFF.

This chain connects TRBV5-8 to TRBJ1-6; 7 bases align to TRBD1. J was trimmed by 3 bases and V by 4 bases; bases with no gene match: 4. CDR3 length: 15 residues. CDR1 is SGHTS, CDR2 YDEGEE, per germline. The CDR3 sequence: CASSRDSIYNSPLHF. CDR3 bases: TGTGCCAGCAGCCGGGACAGCATCTATAATTCACCCCTCCACTTT.

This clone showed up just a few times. CDR3 protein: CASSRLANNEQFF. The CDR3 nucleotides are TGTGCCAGCAGTCGACTAGCTAACAATGAGCAGTTCTTC. The chain couples TRBV12-3 or TRBV12-4 to TRBJ2-1; 7 positions agree with TRBD2. The CDR3 spans 13 residues. J was trimmed by 5 bases and V by 5 bases; bases with no gene match: 3.

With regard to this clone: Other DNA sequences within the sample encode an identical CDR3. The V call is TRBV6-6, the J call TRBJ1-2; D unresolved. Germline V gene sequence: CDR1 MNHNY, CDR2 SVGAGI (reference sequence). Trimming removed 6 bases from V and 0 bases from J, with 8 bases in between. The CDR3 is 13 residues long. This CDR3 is CASSPGTNYGYTF. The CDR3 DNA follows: TGTGCCAGCAGCCCCGGGACTAACTATGGCTACACCTTC.

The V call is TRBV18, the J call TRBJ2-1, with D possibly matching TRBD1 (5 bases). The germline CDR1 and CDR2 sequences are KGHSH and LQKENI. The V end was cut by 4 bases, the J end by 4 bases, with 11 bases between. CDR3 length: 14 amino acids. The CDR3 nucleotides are TGTGCCAGCTCACGTACACAGGCGTACAATGAGCAGTTCTTC. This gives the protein CASSRTQAYNEQFF.

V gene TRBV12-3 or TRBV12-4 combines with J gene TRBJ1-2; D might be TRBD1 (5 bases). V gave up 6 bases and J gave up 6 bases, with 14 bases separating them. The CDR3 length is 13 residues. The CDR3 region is CASSRLGGDGYTF. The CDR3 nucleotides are TGTGCCAGCAGCCGCCTCGGGGGGGATGGCTACACCTTC.

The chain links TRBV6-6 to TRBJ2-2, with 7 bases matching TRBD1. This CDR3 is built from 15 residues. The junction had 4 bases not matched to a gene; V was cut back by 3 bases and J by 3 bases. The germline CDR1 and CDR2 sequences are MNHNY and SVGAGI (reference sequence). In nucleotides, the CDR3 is TGTGCCAGCAGTTATTCGGGACAGTACACCGGGGAGCTGTTTTTT. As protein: CASSYSGQYTGELFF.

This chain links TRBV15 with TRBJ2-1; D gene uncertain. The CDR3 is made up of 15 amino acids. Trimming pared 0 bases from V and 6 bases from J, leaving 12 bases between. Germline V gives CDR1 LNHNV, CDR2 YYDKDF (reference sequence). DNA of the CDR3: TGTGCCACCAGCAGAGATGATCGGGCGGTCAATGAGCAGTTCTTC. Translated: CATSRDDRAVNEQFF. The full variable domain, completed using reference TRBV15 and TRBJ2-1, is DAMVIQNPRYQVTQFGKPVTLSCSQTLNHNVMYWYQQKSSQAPKLLFHYYDKDFNNEADTPDNFQSRRPNTSFCFLDIRSPGLGDTAMYLCATSRDDRAVNEQFFGPGTRLTVL.

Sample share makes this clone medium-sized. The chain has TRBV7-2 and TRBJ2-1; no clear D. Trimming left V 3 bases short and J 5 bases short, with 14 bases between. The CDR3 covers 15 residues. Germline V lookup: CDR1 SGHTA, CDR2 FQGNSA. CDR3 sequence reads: CASSFRGPINNEQFF. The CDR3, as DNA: TGTGCCAGCAGCTTCCGAGGACCTATTAACAATGAGCAGTTCTTC.

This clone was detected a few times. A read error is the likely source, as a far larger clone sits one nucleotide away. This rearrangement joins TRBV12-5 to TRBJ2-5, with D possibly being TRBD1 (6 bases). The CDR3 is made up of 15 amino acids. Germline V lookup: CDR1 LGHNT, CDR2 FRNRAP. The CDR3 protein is CACGLVMGAQETQYF. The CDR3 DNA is TGTGCTTGTGGTTTGGTAATGGGGGCTCAAGAGACCCAGTACTTC.

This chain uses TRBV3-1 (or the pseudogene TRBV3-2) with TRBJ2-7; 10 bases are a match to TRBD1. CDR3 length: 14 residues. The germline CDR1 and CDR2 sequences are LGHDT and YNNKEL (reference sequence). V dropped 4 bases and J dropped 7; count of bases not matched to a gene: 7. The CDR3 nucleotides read TGTGCCAGCAGCCTACGACAGGGGGCGGGGGAGCAGTACTTC. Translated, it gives CASSLRQGAGEQYF.

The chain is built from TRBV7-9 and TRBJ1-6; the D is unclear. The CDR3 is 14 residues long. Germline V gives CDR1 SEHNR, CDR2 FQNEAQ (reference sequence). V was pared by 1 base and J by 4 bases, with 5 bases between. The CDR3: CASSLDVYNSPLHF. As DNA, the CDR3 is TGTGCCAGCAGCTTAGATGTGTATAATTCACCCCTCCACTTT.

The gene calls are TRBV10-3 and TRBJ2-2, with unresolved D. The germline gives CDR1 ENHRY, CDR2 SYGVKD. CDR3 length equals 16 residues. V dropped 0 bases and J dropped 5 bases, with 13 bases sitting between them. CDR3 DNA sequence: TGTGCCATCAGTGAGTCGTCGACGGAAGGAACCGGGGAGCTGTTTTTT. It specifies CAISESSTEGTGELFF.

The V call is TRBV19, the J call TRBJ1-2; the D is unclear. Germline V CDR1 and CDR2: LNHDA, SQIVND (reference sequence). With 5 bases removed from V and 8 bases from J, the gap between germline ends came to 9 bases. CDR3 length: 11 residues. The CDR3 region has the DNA TGTGCCAGTAGTCTAGGGTACGGCTACACCTTC. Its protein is CASSLGYGYTF. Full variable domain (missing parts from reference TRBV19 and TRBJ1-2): DGGITQSPKYLFRKEGQNVTLSCEQNLNHDAMYWYRQDPGQGLRLIYYSQIVNDFQKGDIAEGYSVSREKKESFPLTVTSAQKNPTAFYLCASSLGYGYTFGSGTRLTVV.

The CDR3 sequence: CASSQEGGLSGANVLTF. The DNA of the CDR3 is TGCGCCAGCAGCCAAGAGGGGGGGCTCTCTGGGGCCAACGTCCTGACTTTC. The V and J genes are TRBV4-3 and TRBJ2-6; maybe TRBD2 (7 bases). The CDR3 consists of 17 residues. CDR1 and CDR2 (germline): LGHNA, YSLEER. V dropped 0 bases and J dropped 0 bases, with 9 bases sitting between them.

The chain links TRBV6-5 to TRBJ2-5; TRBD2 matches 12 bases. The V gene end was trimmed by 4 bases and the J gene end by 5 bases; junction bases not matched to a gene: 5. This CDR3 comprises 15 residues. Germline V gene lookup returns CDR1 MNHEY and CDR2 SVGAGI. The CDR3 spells CASSSGLAGLETQYF. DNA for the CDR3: TGTGCCAGCAGTTCCGGACTAGCGGGGCTGGAGACCCAGTACTTC.

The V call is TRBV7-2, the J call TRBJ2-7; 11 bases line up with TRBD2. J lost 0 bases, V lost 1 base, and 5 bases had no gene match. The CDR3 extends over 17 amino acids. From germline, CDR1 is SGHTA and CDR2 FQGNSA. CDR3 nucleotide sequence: TGTGCCAGCAGCTTAGTTAGCGGGGGGGCCGACTCCTACGAGCAGTACTTC. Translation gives CASSLVSGGADSYEQYF.

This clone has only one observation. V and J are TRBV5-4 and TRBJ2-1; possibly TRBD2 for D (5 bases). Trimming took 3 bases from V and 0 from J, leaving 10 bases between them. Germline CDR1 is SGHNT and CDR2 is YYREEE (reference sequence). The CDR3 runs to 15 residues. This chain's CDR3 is CASSSPRGSYNEQFF. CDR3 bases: TGTGCCAGCAGCTCCCCCCGGGGCTCCTACAATGAGCAGTTCTTC.

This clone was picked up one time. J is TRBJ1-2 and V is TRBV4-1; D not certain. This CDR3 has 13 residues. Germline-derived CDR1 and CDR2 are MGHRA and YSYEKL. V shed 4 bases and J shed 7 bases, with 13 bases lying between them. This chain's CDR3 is CASSPQEQSGYTF. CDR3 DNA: TGCGCCAGCAGCCCCCAGGAACAAAGTGGCTACACCTTC.

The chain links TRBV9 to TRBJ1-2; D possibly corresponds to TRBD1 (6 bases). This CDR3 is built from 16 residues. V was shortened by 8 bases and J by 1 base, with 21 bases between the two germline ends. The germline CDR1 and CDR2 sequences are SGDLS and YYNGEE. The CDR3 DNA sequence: TGTGCCAGTGGGGAAGGGGGGCGAATAGGTAACTATGGCTACACCTTC. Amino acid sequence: CASGEGGRIGNYGYTF.

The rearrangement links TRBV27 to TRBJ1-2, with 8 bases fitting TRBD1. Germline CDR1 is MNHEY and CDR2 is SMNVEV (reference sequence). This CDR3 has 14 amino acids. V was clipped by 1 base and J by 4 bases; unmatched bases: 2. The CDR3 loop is CASSLYGTGYGYTF. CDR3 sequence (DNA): TGTGCCAGCAGTTTATACGGGACAGGCTATGGCTACACCTTC.

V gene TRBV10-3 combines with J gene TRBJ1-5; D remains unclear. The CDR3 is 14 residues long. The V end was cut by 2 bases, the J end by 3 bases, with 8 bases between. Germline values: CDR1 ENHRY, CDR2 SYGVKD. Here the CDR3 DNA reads TGTGCCATCAGTGAGATGCAGAACAATCAGCCCCAGCATTTT. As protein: CAISEMQNNQPQHF.

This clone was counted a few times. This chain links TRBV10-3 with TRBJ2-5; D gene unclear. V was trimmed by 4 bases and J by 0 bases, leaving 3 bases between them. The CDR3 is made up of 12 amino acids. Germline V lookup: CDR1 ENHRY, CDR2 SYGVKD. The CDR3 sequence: CAISANQETQYF. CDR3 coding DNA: TGTGCCATCAGTGCGAACCAAGAGACCCAGTACTTC.